The sequence of this T cell receptor (beta chain) was determined in a study of T-cell reconstitution after alpha-beta-depleted transplantation in children. This CDR3 spans 12 amino acids. CDR1 and CDR2 from the germline V gene are DFQATT and SNEGSKA (reference sequence). The V and J ends lost 7 bases and 0 bases respectively, with 7 bases between them. Researchers prepared the TCRbeta library using unique molecular identifiers, the study reports. From the PCR reads, TCRdb called clonotypes with MiXCR, one entry per CDR3 protein. The table lists 600,000 or so distinct CDR3 sequences, about 21% of them singletons, with around an eighth in the top ten. Study-wide findings and caveats: About two months after transplant, alpha-beta T cells reportedly came from several hundred expanded graft clones. Newly produced T cells mostly provided counts and TCRbeta diversity after one year, as hyperexpanded clones declined.

Regarding this clonotype: No antigen is known for it.

The specimen was PBMCs, mostly from graft donor cells, collected 360 days after TCRalphabeta/CD19-depleted stem cell transplant. The genes are TRBV20-1 and TRBJ1-3; a possible D gene is TRBD1 (5 bases). The sequence derives from a boy under two years old who had a stem cell transplant for acute myeloid leukemia, so the T cells may come from the graft donor. CDR3 loop: CSGGSSGNTIYF. CDR3 in DNA: TGCAGTGGGGGGAGCTCTGGAAACACCATATATTTT.